These 3 T cell receptor beta chains originate from one sample sequenced in a study of T cells in Graves' hyperthyroidism and ophthalmopathy. It was RNA transcripts that yielded the amplified TCR beta CDR3 regions. TCR CDR3 underwent first-round RT-PCR with the HTBI primer set. In TCRdb, the multiplex PCR reads were re-called with MiXCR into one record per CDR3 protein. Of 250,000 to 400,000 distinct CDR3 sequences listed, approximately 15% are singletons. Sequencing was performed on blood. The receptors derive from a woman in her thirties or forties with Graves' ophthalmopathy.

The CDR3 loop is CATSRDLGSLASPLHF. The CDR3 DNA reads as TGTGCCACCAGCAGAGATTTGGGATCCTTGGCTTCACCCCTCCACTTT. The chain recombines TRBV15 with TRBJ1-6; D is unresolved. V was trimmed by 0 bases and J by 9 bases, leaving 15 bases between them. CDR3 length: 16 amino acids. From germline, CDR1 is LNHNV and CDR2 YYDKDF (reference sequence).

This clonotype was found a few times. The chain uses TRBV4-1 and TRBJ2-7, with 7 bases matching TRBD2. The CDR3 loop spans 15 amino acids. Germline V CDR1 and CDR2: MGHRA, YSYEKL. The J segment lost 4 bases and the V segment lost 0 bases, leaving 6 bases of the junction unmatched. The CDR3 region is CASSQDQRDLYEQYF. The CDR3 DNA reads as TGCGCCAGCAGCCAAGATCAGCGGGACTTATACGAGCAGTACTTC.

The chain combines TRBV7-6 with TRBJ2-7; maybe TRBD1 (5 bases). Trimming took off 2 bases at V and 2 bases at J, with 16 bases between the two ends. CDR3 length: 16 amino acids. CDR1 and CDR2 from the germline V gene are SGHVS and FNYEAQ. CDR3 in amino acids: CASSLSGHTSPYEQYF. CDR3 DNA sequence: TGTGCCAGCAGCTTATCAGGGCATACGAGTCCCTACGAGCAGTACTTC.